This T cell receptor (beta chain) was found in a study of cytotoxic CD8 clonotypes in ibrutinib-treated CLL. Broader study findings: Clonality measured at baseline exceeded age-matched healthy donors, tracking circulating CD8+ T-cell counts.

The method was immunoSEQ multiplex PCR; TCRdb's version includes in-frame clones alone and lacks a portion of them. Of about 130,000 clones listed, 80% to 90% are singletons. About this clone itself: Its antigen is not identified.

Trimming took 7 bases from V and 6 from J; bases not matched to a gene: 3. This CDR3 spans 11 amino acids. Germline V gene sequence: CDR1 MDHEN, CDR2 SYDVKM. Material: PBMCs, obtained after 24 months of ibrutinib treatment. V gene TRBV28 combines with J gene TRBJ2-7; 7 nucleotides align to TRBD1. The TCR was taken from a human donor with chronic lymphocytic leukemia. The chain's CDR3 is CASTRTGEQYF. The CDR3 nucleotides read TGTGCCAGCACGCGGACAGGCGAGCAGTACTTC.